The clone carrying this T cell receptor beta chain was observed once. The antigen remains undetermined. CDR1 is MNHNS, CDR2 SASEGT, per germline. V lost 2 bases, J lost 2 bases, and 6 bases stayed unmatched. The length of the CDR3 is 16 residues. This sample was included in a study of T-cell reconstitution after alpha-beta-depleted transplantation in children. Findings and limits, study-wide: Newly made T cells mostly supplied T-cell counts and diversity one year after transplant. Reportedly, only several hundred clones from non-depleted graft cells drove alpha-beta T-cell counts at about two months. Surviving recipient T cells and thymic progenitors produced the high day-60 TCRbeta diversity seen in some patients.

As it was prepared, the TCRbeta library received unique molecular identifiers. TCRdb called the PCR reads again in MiXCR, with one record for every CDR3 protein. Of approximately 50,000 distinct CDR3 sequences in the sample, around 53% were seen once. This TCR was recovered from a boy under three years old with SCID, due to receive a stem cell transplant. Sequences were derived from peripheral blood, sampled before TCRalphabeta/CD19-depleted stem cell transplant. This chain uses TRBV6-1 with TRBJ2-3; 8 nucleotides match TRBD2. The CDR3: CASSELLAAYTDTQYF. CDR3 coding DNA: TGTGCCAGCAGTGAACTACTAGCGGCCTACACAGATACGCAGTATTTT.